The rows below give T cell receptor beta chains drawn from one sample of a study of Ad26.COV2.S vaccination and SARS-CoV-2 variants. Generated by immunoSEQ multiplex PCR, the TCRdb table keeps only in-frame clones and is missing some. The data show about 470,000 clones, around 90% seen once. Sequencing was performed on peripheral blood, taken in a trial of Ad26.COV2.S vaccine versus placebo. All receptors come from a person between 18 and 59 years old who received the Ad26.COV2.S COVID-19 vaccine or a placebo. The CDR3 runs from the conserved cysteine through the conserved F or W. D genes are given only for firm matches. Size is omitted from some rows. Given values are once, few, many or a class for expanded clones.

CDR3aa: CASSSLAGNEQFF; CDR3nt: TGTGCCAGCAGCTCGCTAGCGGGGAATGAGCAGTTCTTC; d_gene: TRBD2; v_gene: TRBV7-6; j_gene: TRBJ2-1; abundance: once
CDR3aa: CASKPLTGDYTGELFF; CDR3nt: TGTGCCAGTAAGCCTCTGACAGGGGACTACACCGGGGAGCTGTTTTTT; d_gene: TRBD1; v_gene: TRBV19; j_gene: TRBJ2-2; abundance: once
CDR3aa: CAILGPSYNEQFF; CDR3nt: TGTGCCATCCTAGGACCCTCCTACAATGAGCAGTTCTTC; d_gene: NA; v_gene: TRBV12-3/TRBV12-4; j_gene: TRBJ2-1; abundance: NA
CDR3aa: CAEPGQGGEQFF; CDR3nt: TGTGCTGAGCCCGGGCAGGGAGGTGAGCAGTTCTTC; d_gene: NA; v_gene: TRBV2; j_gene: TRBJ2-1; abundance: once
CDR3aa: CASRRQGHNEQFF; CDR3nt: TGTGCCAGCAGGCGTCAAGGACACAATGAGCAGTTCTTC; d_gene: NA; v_gene: TRBV3-1/TRBV3-2; j_gene: TRBJ2-1; abundance: once
CDR3aa: CASSRLRGRAPDTQYF; CDR3nt: TGTGCCAGCAGCCGGTTACGCGGGAGGGCCCCCGATACGCAGTATTTT; d_gene: TRBD2; v_gene: TRBV14; j_gene: TRBJ2-3; abundance: NA
CDR3aa: CASSLVRGGSAQHF; CDR3nt: TGTGCCAGCAGCTTGGTCAGGGGGGGATCGGCCCAGCATTTT; d_gene: TRBD1; v_gene: TRBV5-8; j_gene: TRBJ1-5; abundance: NA
CDR3aa: CASSQVQGEGGYEQYF; CDR3nt: TGTGCCAGCAGCCAAGTCCAGGGGGAAGGAGGCTACGAGCAGTACTTC; d_gene: TRBD1; v_gene: TRBV4-2; j_gene: TRBJ2-7; abundance: once
CDR3aa: CASSLGQGRNEQYF; CDR3nt: TGTGCCAGCAGCTTGGGACAGGGTAGAAACGAGCAGTACTTC; d_gene: TRBD1; v_gene: TRBV5-4; j_gene: TRBJ2-7; abundance: NA
CDR3aa: CATSRLDRGGDQPQHF; CDR3nt: TGTGCCACCAGCAGACTTGACAGGGGGGGAGATCAGCCCCAGCATTTT; d_gene: TRBD1; v_gene: TRBV15; j_gene: TRBJ1-5; abundance: NA
CDR3aa: CASRSGGYGYTF; CDR3nt: TGCGCCAGCAGATCAGGTGGTTATGGCTACACCTTC; d_gene: NA; v_gene: TRBV5-1; j_gene: TRBJ1-2; abundance: few
CDR3aa: CASTGRLAANEKLFF; CDR3nt: TGTGCCAGCACCGGACGTCTCGCAGCTAATGAAAAACTGTTTTTT; d_gene: NA; v_gene: TRBV6-5; j_gene: TRBJ1-4; abundance: many
CDR3aa: CAIREGTDSGNTIYF; CDR3nt: TGTGCCATCAGGGAAGGGACCGACTCTGGAAACACCATATATTTT; d_gene: NA; v_gene: TRBV10-3; j_gene: TRBJ1-3; abundance: NA
CDR3aa: CASSESGLGGSYNEQFF; CDR3nt: TGTGCCAGCAGTGAATCCGGGTTGGGCGGGAGTTACAATGAGCAGTTCTTC; d_gene: TRBD2; v_gene: TRBV25-1; j_gene: TRBJ2-1; abundance: once
CDR3aa: CASSPTSGGYQETQYF; CDR3nt: TGTGCCAGCAGCCCTACTAGCGGGGGGTACCAAGAGACCCAGTACTTC; d_gene: TRBD2; v_gene: TRBV7-3; j_gene: TRBJ2-5; abundance: NA
CDR3aa: CASRTGGAREQYF; CDR3nt: TGTGCCAGCCGGACAGGGGGGGCTCGGGAGCAGTACTTC; d_gene: TRBD1; v_gene: TRBV28; j_gene: TRBJ2-7; abundance: few
CDR3aa: CASSRPGRTNEKLFF; CDR3nt: TGTGCCAGCAGCCGCCCCGGGAGAACTAATGAAAAACTGTTTTTT; d_gene: NA; v_gene: TRBV7-8; j_gene: TRBJ1-4; abundance: NA
CDR3aa: CAWSSRGGETQYF; CDR3nt: TGTGCCTGGAGTAGCCGGGGGGGAGAGACCCAGTACTTC; d_gene: TRBD2; v_gene: TRBV30; j_gene: TRBJ2-5; abundance: NA
CDR3aa: CASSVTGAISYNEQFF; CDR3nt: TGTGCCAGCAGCGTAACAGGGGCGATCTCCTACAATGAGCAGTTCTTC; d_gene: TRBD1; v_gene: TRBV9; j_gene: TRBJ2-1; abundance: NA
CDR3aa: CASSLVTDTQYF; CDR3nt: TGTGCCAGCAGTTTAGTAACAGATACGCAGTATTTT; d_gene: NA; v_gene: TRBV28; j_gene: TRBJ2-3; abundance: NA
CDR3aa: CASGQTGTGWAGELFF; CDR3nt: TGTGCCAGCGGACAGACAGGGACGGGCTGGGCTGGGGAGCTGTTTTTT; d_gene: TRBD1; v_gene: TRBV2; j_gene: TRBJ2-2; abundance: NA
CDR3aa: CATSEAPGTSGRAYEQFF; CDR3nt: TGTGCCACCAGTGAAGCACCCGGGACTAGCGGGAGGGCCTATGAGCAGTTCTTC; d_gene: TRBD2; v_gene: TRBV24-1; j_gene: TRBJ2-1; abundance: NA
CDR3aa: CASSPLGSYNEQFF; CDR3nt: TGTGCCAGCAGCCCCCTTGGCTCCTACAATGAGCAGTTCTTC; d_gene: NA; v_gene: TRBV3-1/TRBV3-2; j_gene: TRBJ2-1; abundance: NA
CDR3aa: CASSLTPDSSYEQYF; CDR3nt: TGTGCCAGCAGTTTAACCCCCGACAGCTCCTACGAGCAGTACTTC; d_gene: NA; v_gene: TRBV27; j_gene: TRBJ2-7; abundance: NA
CDR3aa: CASSLSRDWGNYNEQFF; CDR3nt: TGTGCCAGCAGTTTATCCCGGGACTGGGGGAACTACAATGAGCAGTTCTTC; d_gene: NA; v_gene: TRBV27; j_gene: TRBJ2-1; abundance: NA
CDR3aa: CASSLLGGTLSGANVLTF; CDR3nt: TGTGCCAGCAGCTTATTGGGGGGTACACTCTCTGGGGCCAACGTCCTGACTTTC; d_gene: NA; v_gene: TRBV7-9; j_gene: TRBJ2-6; abundance: NA
CDR3aa: CASSQAQDRNYEQYF; CDR3nt: TGTGCCAGCAGCCAAGCCCAGGACCGAAACTACGAGCAGTACTTC; d_gene: NA; v_gene: TRBV3-1/TRBV3-2; j_gene: TRBJ2-7; abundance: NA
CDR3aa: CASSADTGETQYF; CDR3nt: TGTGCCAGTAGTGCGGACACTGGGGAGACCCAGTACTTC; d_gene: NA; v_gene: TRBV19; j_gene: TRBJ2-5; abundance: NA
CDR3aa: CASSGSGTPTDTQYF; CDR3nt: TGTGCCAGCAGCGGTTCCGGGACACCCACAGATACGCAGTATTTT; d_gene: NA; v_gene: TRBV9; j_gene: TRBJ2-3; abundance: NA
CDR3aa: CASSATGTGGNEQFF; CDR3nt: TGTGCCAGCAGTGCGACCGGGACAGGGGGTAATGAGCAGTTCTTC; d_gene: TRBD1; v_gene: TRBV6-2/TRBV6-3; j_gene: TRBJ2-1; abundance: few
CDR3aa: CASSDGTSGSTDTQYF; CDR3nt: TGTGCCAGCAGTGATGGGACTAGCGGGAGCACAGATACGCAGTATTTT; d_gene: TRBD2; v_gene: TRBV25-1; j_gene: TRBJ2-3; abundance: NA
CDR3aa: CASSQENIGNQPQHF; CDR3nt: TGTGCCAGCAGCCAAGAAAACATCGGCAATCAGCCCCAGCATTTT; d_gene: NA; v_gene: TRBV4-2; j_gene: TRBJ1-5; abundance: NA